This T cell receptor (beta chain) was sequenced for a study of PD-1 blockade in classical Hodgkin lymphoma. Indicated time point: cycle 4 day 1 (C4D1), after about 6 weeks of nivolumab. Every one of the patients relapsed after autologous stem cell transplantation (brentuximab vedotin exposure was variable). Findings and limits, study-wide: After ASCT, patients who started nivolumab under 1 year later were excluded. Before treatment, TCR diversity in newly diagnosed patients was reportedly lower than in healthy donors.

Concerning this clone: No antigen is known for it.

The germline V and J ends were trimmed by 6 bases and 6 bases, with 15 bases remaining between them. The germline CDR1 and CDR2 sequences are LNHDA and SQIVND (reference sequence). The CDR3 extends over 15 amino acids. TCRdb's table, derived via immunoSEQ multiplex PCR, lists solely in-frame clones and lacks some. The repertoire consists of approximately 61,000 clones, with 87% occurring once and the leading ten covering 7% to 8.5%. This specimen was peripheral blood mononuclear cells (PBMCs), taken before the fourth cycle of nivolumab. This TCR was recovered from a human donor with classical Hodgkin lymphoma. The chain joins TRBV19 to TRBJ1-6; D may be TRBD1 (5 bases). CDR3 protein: CASSRGTEANSPLHF. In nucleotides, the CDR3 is TGTGCCAGTAGCCGCGGGACGGAGGCTAATTCACCCCTCCACTTT.